This T cell receptor beta chain originates from a study of T-cell memory formation after mild COVID-19 (dated by TCRdb to about 2021). Regarding the study in general: Most TCR sequence clusters were specific to one of the two donors. Two young, previously healthy adult volunteers made up the cohort, one male and one female. In a couple of donors, T-cell clones that expanded and contracted after mild COVID-19 were tracked by sequencing TCRalpha and TCRbeta repertoires over time.

Ficoll-Paque density gradient centrifugation was the method used to isolate PBMCs. Results the study describes overall, beyond this receptor: The detection of some responding clones in pre-infection memory suggests that pre-existing cross-reactive memory T cells joined the SARS-CoV-2 response. Contracting CD4+ clones turned up mainly in the CM and EM memory subsets, whereas EMRA was where CD8+ clones were enriched. SARS-CoV-2 specificity of the second-wave clones peaking on day 37 was not confirmed. Only two mild cases were covered by the study, and larger cohorts that include severe cases with pre-infection samples were considered necessary. From day 15 to 85, contracting clones showed balanced CD4/CD8 phenotypes, whereas a second wave of clones that expanded from day 15 to 37 leaned towards CD4+.

The sequencing machine was an Illumina NovaSeq 6000. TCRalpha and TCRbeta cDNA libraries were built by 5'RACE with constant-segment primers, adding sample barcodes and unique molecular identifiers. Trizol reagent was used to extract RNA from every sample. Libraries were amplified in two PCR steps, with a second sample barcode and Illumina TruSeq adapters added in the second step. Libraries were sequenced on an Illumina NovaSeq with 2 x 150 bp paired-end reads. Per the source publication's procedure: Reads were demultiplexed and collapsed into UMI-guided consensus sequences with migec v1.2.7. With mixcr v2.1.11, UMI consensuses were aligned to TRA and TRB V and J templates and assembled into clonotypes. Clonotypes were classified as expanded or contracted when called significant by both edgeR and NoisET, with noise models trained on biological replicates. For edgeR calls, the thresholds were a false discovery rate-adjusted p below 0.01 and a log2 fold-change of 1. As an exploratory analysis of dynamics, max-normalized trajectories of the 1000 most abundant clonotypes were examined with PCA combined with hierarchical clustering. Separately sequenced CD4+ and CD8+ repertoires were used to assign the CD4 or CD8 phenotype of responding clones. TCRdb trimmed public reads at Q25 via fastp, called clones via MiXCR and kept in-frame beta chains. Merged by CDR3 protein, the rows form single entries marked with the most common genes and DNA. These V and J calls derive from TCRdb rather than the authors' analysis. Within this sample are around 250,000 distinct CDR3 sequences, with around 15% of them counted one time only. About 23% of the sample belongs to the ten largest clones.

In regard to this clonotype: The antigen it binds to is not known. Base qualities are missing; no much larger clone stands one base away.

The CDR3 measures 13 amino acids from cysteine to phenylalanine. Of the read, only the CDR3 DNA is kept; its 39 bases are in frame from base 1. The germline V gene encodes CDR1 SGHAT and CDR2 FQNNGV. Unmatched junction bases come to 5, with V trimmed by 7 bases and J by 5 bases. The clonotype originates from a man in his late teens or twenties who had mild COVID-19 (a few samples of this study predate the infection). The sample titles of this study are shuffled in the database, so cell type and time point are left out; the donor was told from shared clones. The receptor chain draws on TRBV11-2 and TRBJ2-5, with TRBD2 identical over 9 junction bases. Source material: PBMCs or a T cell subset sorted from them (not recorded which). The bases are TGTGCCAGCACTTTAGCGGGAGCTGAGACCCAGTACTTC. Translated, this is CASTLAGAETQYF.